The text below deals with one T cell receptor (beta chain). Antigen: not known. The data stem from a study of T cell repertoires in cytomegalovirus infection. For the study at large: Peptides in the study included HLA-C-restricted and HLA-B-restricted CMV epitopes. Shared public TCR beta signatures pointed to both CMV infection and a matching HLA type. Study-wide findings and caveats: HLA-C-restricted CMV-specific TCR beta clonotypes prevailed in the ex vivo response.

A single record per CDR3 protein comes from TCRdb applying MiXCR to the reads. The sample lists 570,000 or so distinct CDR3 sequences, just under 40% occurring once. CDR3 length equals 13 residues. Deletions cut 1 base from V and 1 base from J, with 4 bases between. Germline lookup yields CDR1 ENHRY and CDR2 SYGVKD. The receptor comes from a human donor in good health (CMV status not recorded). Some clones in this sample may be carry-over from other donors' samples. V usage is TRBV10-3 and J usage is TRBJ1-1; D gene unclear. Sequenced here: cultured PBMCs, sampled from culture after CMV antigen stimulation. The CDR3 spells CAISEYGNTEAFF. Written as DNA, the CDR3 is TGTGCCATCAGTGAGTATGGGAACACTGAAGCTTTCTTT.